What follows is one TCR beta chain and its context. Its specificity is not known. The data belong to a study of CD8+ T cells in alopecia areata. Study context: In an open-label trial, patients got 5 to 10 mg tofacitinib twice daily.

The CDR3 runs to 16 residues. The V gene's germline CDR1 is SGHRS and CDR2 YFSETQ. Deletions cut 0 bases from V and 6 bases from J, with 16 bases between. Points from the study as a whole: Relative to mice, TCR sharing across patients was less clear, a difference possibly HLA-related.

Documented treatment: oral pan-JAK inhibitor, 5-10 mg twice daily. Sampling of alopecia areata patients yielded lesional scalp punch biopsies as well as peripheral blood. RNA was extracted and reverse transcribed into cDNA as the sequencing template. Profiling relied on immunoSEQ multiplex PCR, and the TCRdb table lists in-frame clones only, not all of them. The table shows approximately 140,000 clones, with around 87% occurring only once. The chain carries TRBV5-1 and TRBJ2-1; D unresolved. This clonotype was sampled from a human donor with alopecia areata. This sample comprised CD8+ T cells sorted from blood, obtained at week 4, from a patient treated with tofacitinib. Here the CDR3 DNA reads TGCGCCAGCAGCTTGGTTTCTGGGCCCCGCACCAATGAGCAGTTCTTC. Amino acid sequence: CASSLVSGPRTNEQFF. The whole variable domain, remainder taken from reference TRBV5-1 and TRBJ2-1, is KAGVTQTPRYLIKTRGQQVTLSCSPISGHRSVSWYQQTPGQGLQFLFEYFSETQRNKGNFPGRFSGRQFSNSRSEMNVSTLELGDSALYLCASSLVSGPRTNEQFFGPGTRLTVL.